Presented here are 31 T cell receptor beta chains from one specimen sequenced in a study of cytomegalovirus exposure and HLA in healthy donors. Method: immunoSEQ multiplex PCR; TCRdb's copy keeps in-frame clones and lacks some. The data show some 48,000 clones, 94% seen once. The sequenced material came from PBMCs. The receptors were sampled from a woman in her late teens or twenties in good health and CMV-seropositive.

V usage is TRBV6-5 and J usage is TRBJ1-3, with D possibly TRBD1 on 6 matching bases. The CDR3 is 16 amino acids. V was cut by 2 bases and J by 0 bases, with 11 bases left in between. Germline CDR1 MNHEY, CDR2 SVGAGI. The CDR3 reads CASSYDGTSSGNTIYF. The CDR3 region has the DNA TGTGCCAGCAGTTACGACGGGACAAGCTCTGGAAACACCATATATTTT.

The chain recombines TRBV6-4 with TRBJ1-1, with D possibly being TRBD1 (5 bases). The CDR3 covers 13 residues. Germline values: CDR1 MRHNA, CDR2 SNTAGT. V was shortened by 5 bases and J by 0 bases, with 7 bases between the two germline ends. The CDR3 nucleotides are TGTGCCAGCAGTTTACAGGTGAACACTGAAGCTTTCTTT. Translated, it gives CASSLQVNTEAFF.

This chain links TRBV25-1 with TRBJ2-1; 8 nucleotides agree with TRBD1. CDR3 size: 13 residues. In germline, CDR1 is MGHDK, CDR2 SYGVNS. The ends lost 10 bases at V and 4 bases at J; junction bases unmatched: 6. CDR3 bases: TGTGCCACCAACAGGGGGGTTTACAATGAGCAGTTCTTC. This sequence encodes CATNRGVYNEQFF.

The rearrangement uses TRBV4-1 and TRBJ2-2; 10 bases line up with TRBD1. The V gene's germline CDR1 is MGHRA and CDR2 YSYEKL. The V and J ends lost 4 bases and 1 base, in that order; junction bases with no gene match: 9. CDR3 length equals 18 residues. CDR3 region: CASSRMGTGAVNTGELFF. DNA of the CDR3: TGCGCCAGCAGCCGGATGGGGACAGGGGCCGTGAACACCGGGGAGCTGTTTTTT.

The rearrangement joins TRBV2 to TRBJ2-1; 10 bases line up with TRBD2. The CDR3 covers 14 residues. J was trimmed by 9 bases and V by 7 bases; bases with no gene match: 9. CDR1 SNHLY and CDR2 FYNNEI come from the germline V gene. The CDR3 protein is CASTAGGPSREQFF. The CDR3 DNA reads as TGTGCCAGCACAGCGGGAGGGCCTAGTCGTGAGCAGTTCTTC.

This chain joins TRBV4-2 and TRBJ1-2; perhaps TRBD1 as D (5 bases). The CDR3 spans 15 residues. The ends were cut back, 0 bases at V and 7 bases at J, with 15 bases in the middle. The germline V gene encodes CDR1 LGHNA and CDR2 YNFKEQ. CDR3 protein: CASSQDVQGRGGYTF. CDR3 DNA: TGTGCCAGCAGCCAAGACGTTCAGGGCCGAGGTGGCTACACCTTC.

This sequence joins TRBV6-6 and TRBJ1-1, with D perhaps matching TRBD1 (6 bases). Trimming took off 9 bases at V and 1 base at J, with 18 bases between the two ends. CDR3 length: 15 amino acids. Germline values: CDR1 MNHNY, CDR2 SVGAGI (reference sequence). The CDR3 coding sequence is TGTGCCAGTCGTATCCCAGGGGATTCGAACACTGAAGCTTTCTTT. Amino acids: CASRIPGDSNTEAFF.

As to this clone: At one end the junction does not follow the germline gene, possibly because of a read error. The chain employs TRBV7-7 and TRBJ2-7, with TRBD1 identical over 10 bases. The CDR3 covers 14 residues. Germline values: CDR1 SSHAT, CDR2 FNYEAQ (reference sequence). CDR3 in amino acids: CASSQGQGTYEQYF. In DNA form, the CDR3 reads TGTGCTAGCAGCCAGGGACAGGGGACCTACGAGCAGTACTTC.

CDR3 region: CASSDPGQGRTDTQYF. For the CDR3, the DNA is TGTGCCAGCAGCGACCCCGGTCAGGGGCGCACAGATACGCAGTATTTT. The J gene is TRBJ2-3, the V gene TRBV5-4, with a tentative D call TRBD1 (6 bases). V was clipped by 4 bases and J by 1 base, with 16 bases between them. This CDR3 contains 16 residues. Germline CDR1 is SGHNT and CDR2 is YYREEE (reference sequence).

The chain recombines TRBV5-1 with TRBJ2-7, with TRBD2 identical over 14 bases. The CDR3 totals 15 residues. J was trimmed by 3 bases and V by 3 bases; bases with no gene match: 2. Germline lookup yields CDR1 SGHRS and CDR2 YFSETQ. The CDR3 nucleotides read TGCGCCAGCAGCTCGGGACTAGCGGGAGTCTACGAGCAGTACTTC. Protein sequence: CASSSGLAGVYEQYF.

V and J are TRBV6-1 and TRBJ1-5; D is undetermined. Germline V gene sequence: CDR1 MNHNS, CDR2 SASEGT. The CDR3 is 13 amino acids. The V end lost 7 bases, the J end lost 5 bases, and 12 bases lay between the germline ends. The CDR3 loop is CASTIISDQPQHF. The DNA for the CDR3 is TGTGCCAGCACCATAATTTCAGATCAGCCCCAGCATTTT.

V gene TRBV19 combines with J gene TRBJ2-2; 9 bases line up with TRBD2. The CDR3 has 15 amino acids. V lost 5 bases and J lost 7; bases outside the gene matches: 8. Germline values: CDR1 LNHDA, CDR2 SQIVND (reference sequence). The CDR3, as DNA: TGTGCCAGTAGTCTTCGAGGGACTAGCATCGGGGAGCTGTTTTTT. Translated: CASSLRGTSIGELFF.

The chain has TRBV6-1 and TRBJ1-4, with a tentative D call TRBD1 (6 bases). The CDR3 consists of 15 residues. Germline V gene lookup returns CDR1 MNHNS and CDR2 SASEGT. Trimming took 6 bases from V and 4 from J, leaving 15 bases between them. The CDR3 nucleotides read TGTGCCAGCAGGCCTATTGCAGGGGTTAATGAAAAACTGTTTTTT. Protein product: CASRPIAGVNEKLFF.

The V call is TRBV14, the J call TRBJ2-5; 7 bases agree with TRBD1. CDR3 length: 13 residues. V shed 4 bases and J 4 bases; nucleotides not matched to a gene: 3. CDR1 and CDR2 (germline): SGHDN, FVKESK. The CDR3 loop is CASSRQGRETQYF. In DNA form, the CDR3 reads TGTGCCAGCAGCCGACAGGGAAGAGAGACCCAGTACTTC.

This clone has just one count. CDR3 DNA sequence: TGTGCCAGCAGCCTGGGACAGGGCGGGGGTGAAAAACTGTTTTTT. Protein sequence: CASSLGQGGGEKLFF. The chain combines TRBV2 with TRBJ1-4; 9 nucleotides agree with TRBD1. With V trimmed by 6 bases and J by 7 bases, 9 bases remained unmatched. The CDR3 contains 15 residues. Germline lookup yields CDR1 SNHLY and CDR2 FYNNEI.

The gene calls are TRBV2 and TRBJ2-3, with D maybe TRBD2 (6 bases). This CDR3 has 15 amino acids. Trimming pared 6 bases from V and 3 bases from J, leaving 16 bases between. Germline V lookup: CDR1 SNHLY, CDR2 FYNNEI. CDR3 DNA sequence: TGTGCCAGCAGAAGGAGGGGTGCTGTAACAGATACGCAGTATTTT. This codes for CASRRRGAVTDTQYF.

J is TRBJ2-7 and V is TRBV13; D possibly corresponds to TRBD2 (5 bases). The CDR3 sequence is 14 residues long. Deletions cut 4 bases from V and 7 bases from J, with 17 bases between. The germline gives CDR1 PRHDT, CDR2 FYEKMQ (reference sequence). This chain's CDR3 is CASSSPYGDREQYF. The CDR3 DNA follows: TGTGCCAGCAGCTCCCCTTACGGGGATCGGGAGCAGTACTTC. Combining the CDR3 with reference TRBV13 and TRBJ2-7 gives the whole variable domain AAGVIQSPRHLIKEKRETATLKCYPIPRHDTVYWYQQGPGQDPQFLISFYEKMQSDKGSIPDRFSAQQFSDYHSELNMSSLELGDSALYFCASSSPYGDREQYFGPGTRLTVT.

The chain uses TRBV7-8 and TRBJ2-7, with D possibly TRBD2 on 5 matching bases. This CDR3 comprises 14 residues. CDR1 and CDR2 (germline): SGHVS, FQNEAQ. Trimming stripped 3 bases from V and 3 bases from J, with 12 bases between. CDR3 region: CASSFPGNYYEQYF. The CDR3 DNA is TGTGCCAGCAGCTTCCCGGGAAACTACTACGAGCAGTACTTC.

This clone appeared a single time. The chain combines TRBV28 with TRBJ1-1; D call uncertain. The CDR3 is 15 amino acids. V lost 5 bases to trimming and J lost 3 bases, with 16 bases between them. Germline CDR1 reads MDHEN; CDR2 reads SYDVKM. The CDR3 region is CASSPWTVGDTEAFF. The CDR3 DNA sequence: TGTGCCAGCAGTCCCTGGACGGTCGGGGACACTGAAGCTTTCTTT.

The gene calls are TRBV28 and TRBJ2-2; the match to TRBD2 covers 14 bases. Germline assignment: CDR1 MDHEN and CDR2 SYDVKM. The length of the CDR3 is 17 residues. V lost 3 bases and J lost 3; bases outside the gene matches: 3. CDR3 amino acids: CASSFLGLAGDTGELFF. DNA for the CDR3: TGTGCCAGCAGTTTTTTGGGACTAGCGGGAGACACCGGGGAGCTGTTTTTT.

The V call is TRBV5-1, the J call TRBJ2-7; 9 nucleotides align to TRBD2. Germline-derived CDR1 and CDR2 are SGHRS and YFSETQ. Trimming took 2 bases from V and 3 from J; bases not matched to a gene: 12. CDR3 length: 17 residues. The CDR3 sequence: CASSFESLLAGGYEQYF. CDR3 nucleotides: TGCGCCAGCAGCTTCGAGTCCTTACTAGCGGGTGGCTACGAGCAGTACTTC. Full variable domain (outside the CDR3, taken from reference TRBV5-1 and TRBJ2-7): KAGVTQTPRYLIKTRGQQVTLSCSPISGHRSVSWYQQTPGQGLQFLFEYFSETQRNKGNFPGRFSGRQFSNSRSEMNVSTLELGDSALYLCASSFESLLAGGYEQYFGPGTRLTVT.

V and J are TRBV5-4 and TRBJ2-5; 9 bases line up with TRBD1. The J segment lost 5 bases and the V segment lost 4 bases, leaving 12 bases of the junction unmatched. The CDR3 sequence is 16 residues long. Germline V gives CDR1 SGHNT, CDR2 YYREEE (reference sequence). CDR3 in DNA: TGTGCCAGCAGCGGACAGGGGACAAGAGTTGAGGAGACCCAGTACTTC. Protein product: CASSGQGTRVEETQYF.

V usage is TRBV29-1 and J usage is TRBJ2-7; 11 bases are shared with TRBD1. Germline-derived CDR1 and CDR2 are SQVTM and ANQGSEA. This CDR3 region has 15 residues. The J segment lost 2 bases and the V segment lost 0 bases, leaving 3 bases of the junction unmatched. This chain's CDR3 is CSVEEGQGAPYEQYF. The CDR3 nucleotides are TGCAGCGTTGAAGAAGGACAGGGGGCCCCCTACGAGCAGTACTTC.

The chain recombines TRBV18 with TRBJ2-5, with TRBD2 matching 7 bases. The V and J ends lost 3 bases and 5 bases, in that order; junction bases with no gene match: 12. Germline V gene sequence: CDR1 KGHSH, CDR2 LQKENI. This CDR3 has 16 residues. CDR3 nucleotides: TGTGCCAGCTCACCCCCTAGCGGCCCTGATTGGGAGACCCAGTACTTC. Protein product: CASSPPSGPDWETQYF.

The genes are TRBV27 and TRBJ2-1; TRBD2 is a possible D gene (6 bases). CDR1 and CDR2 from the germline V gene are MNHEY and SMNVEV (reference sequence). CDR3 size: 14 residues. V was pared by 3 bases and J by 1 base, with 7 bases between. CDR3 in amino acids: CASSFGSSYNEQFF. The DNA for the CDR3 is TGTGCCAGCAGTTTCGGGAGTTCCTACAATGAGCAGTTCTTC.

For the CDR3, the DNA is TGTGCCAGCAGTCGGGACAGGGGTTATGGCTACACCTTC. This encodes CASSRDRGYGYTF. The V gene is TRBV27, the J gene TRBJ1-2; 10 nucleotides agree with TRBD1. The CDR3 has 13 residues. The V gene's germline CDR1 is MNHEY and CDR2 SMNVEV (reference sequence). J lost 5 bases, V lost 5 bases, and 2 bases had no gene match.

The chain links TRBV28 to TRBJ1-4, with D possibly matching TRBD1 (6 bases). The CDR3 is made up of 14 amino acids. V lost 6 bases, J lost 1 base, and 9 bases lay in between. Germline CDR1 is MDHEN and CDR2 is SYDVKM. The CDR3 reads CASSSGVTNEKLFF. DNA for the CDR3: TGTGCCAGCAGCTCAGGGGTAACTAATGAAAAACTGTTTTTT. The complete variable domain, with remaining parts taken from reference TRBV28 and TRBJ1-4, reads DVKVTQSSRYLVKRTGEKVFLECVQDMDHENMFWYRQDPGLGLRLIYFSYDVKMKEKGDIPEGYSVSREKKERFSLILESASTNQTSMYLCASSSGVTNEKLFFGSGTQLSVL.

This rearrangement joins TRBV19 to TRBJ2-3; D uncertain. The V gene's germline CDR1 is LNHDA and CDR2 SQIVND (reference sequence). The CDR3 is made up of 14 amino acids. The V end lost 4 bases, the J end lost 4 bases, and 12 bases lay between the germline ends. The CDR3 reads CASSSPPEADTQYF. The CDR3 coding sequence is TGTGCCAGTAGTAGCCCCCCTGAGGCAGATACGCAGTATTTT. The full variable domain, with the rest looked up from reference TRBV19 and TRBJ2-3, is DGGITQSPKYLFRKEGQNVTLSCEQNLNHDAMYWYRQDPGQGLRLIYYSQIVNDFQKGDIAEGYSVSREKKESFPLTVTSAQKNPTAFYLCASSSPPEADTQYFGPGTRLTVL.

This chain joins TRBV27 and TRBJ2-7; no firm D call. Germline assignment: CDR1 MNHEY and CDR2 SMNVEV (reference sequence). The V and J ends lost 2 bases and 2 bases respectively, with 10 bases between them. The CDR3 has 14 residues. The CDR3 is CASSLNGQAYEQYF. The CDR3 DNA is TGTGCCAGCAGTTTAAATGGGCAAGCCTACGAGCAGTACTTC.

The chain is built from TRBV9 and TRBJ2-6; perhaps TRBD1 as D (6 bases). The CDR3 spans 18 residues. Trimming took 4 bases from V and 0 from J, leaving 17 bases between them. Germline CDR1 and CDR2: SGDLS and YYNGEE. For the CDR3, the DNA is TGTGCCAGCAGCCCCCACGGACAGAGACCCTCTGGGGCCAACGTCCTGACTTTC. This gives the protein CASSPHGQRPSGANVLTF.

The V and J genes are TRBV11-2 and TRBJ2-7; tentative D call: TRBD2 (6 bases). Trimming left V 0 bases short and J 2 bases short, with 8 bases between. Germline-derived CDR1 and CDR2 are SGHAT and FQNNGV. The CDR3 consists of 14 residues. The chain's CDR3 is CASSLEEGPYEQYF. The CDR3 nucleotides read TGTGCCAGCAGCTTAGAGGAGGGCCCCTACGAGCAGTACTTC.